The sequence of this T cell receptor (beta chain) was determined in a study of identical twins. TCRdb analysed the 5' RACE reads with MiXCR anew, one entry per CDR3 protein. Among hundreds of thousands of distinct CDR3 sequences listed, about 7% were seen once. This clonotype appeared many times. What it binds is unknown. The CDR3 consists of 16 residues. Germline-derived CDR1 and CDR2 are SGHDN and FVKESK. Trimming at V came to 4 bases and at J to 5 bases, leaving 8 bases not matched to a gene. Study-wide points: Invariant cells of the MAIT and iNKT types might have partly distorted the zero-insertion analyses.

The same sample was also used in a study of yellow fever vaccine responses in identical twins.

The chain uses TRBV14 and TRBJ2-1; 10 nucleotides match TRBD2. The clonotype comes from a woman aged 18-29 years in good health. The sequenced material came from memory (CD45RO+) T cells sorted from blood. CDR3: CASSPLGLAGDNEQFF. The CDR3 coding sequence is TGTGCCAGCAGCCCATTGGGGCTAGCGGGAGACAATGAGCAGTTCTTC.